This T cell receptor beta chain was profiled in a study of cytomegalovirus exposure and HLA in healthy donors. Study-wide results and caveats: Within a later analysis, the majority of CMV-associated TCR beta chains appeared HLA-restricted. Fewer N-insertions than the roughly 650-donor mean were reportedly shown by an Asian-associated ancestry cluster in a later analysis.

PCR used 60 Vbeta primers and 13 Jbeta primers. Sequencing used immunoSEQ multiplex PCR; TCRdb keeps in-frame clones, though not all of them. The sample contains around 150,000 clones, around 72% of which appear only once. The V and J ends lost 1 base and 7 bases, in that order; junction bases with no gene match: 7. This CDR3 contains 15 residues. The germline V gene has CDR1 GTSNPN and CDR2 SVGIG (reference sequence). Healthy individuals who donated bone marrow served as the donors. This clone was found a few times. Its antigen is unidentified. Sequenced sample: PBMCs. The chain employs TRBV30 and TRBJ2-2; 9 bases map to TRBD1. The receptor was derived from a man aged 40-50 years in good health and CMV-seropositive. The CDR3 region is CAWSGSGQGIGELFF. CDR3 nucleotides: TGTGCCTGGAGTGGCTCGGGACAGGGAATCGGGGAGCTGTTTTTT.